This entry describes one T cell receptor (beta chain). The antigen is undetermined. V was clipped by 5 bases and J by 6 bases; unmatched bases: 6. Germline V gene data show CDR1 as ENHRY and CDR2 as SYGVKD. The CDR3 consists of 14 residues. Template switching added a universal primer site, and cDNA bore unique molecular identifiers. Via MiXCR, TCRdb re-called the 5' RACE reads, giving one row per CDR3 protein. The sample lists under 450,000 distinct CDR3 sequences, around 20% seen once, with roughly 12% in the top ten. The data stem from a study of identical twins. Notes on the study in general: For monozygotic twins, models underestimated out-of-frame TCR alpha sharing. Out-of-frame alpha sequences shared by twins showed excess low generation probability. Twin pairs had excess sharing that was weaker in beta out-of-frame sequences.

The TCR sequence derives from a man aged 45-60 years in good health. The J gene is TRBJ1-2, the V gene TRBV10-3, with 10 bases matching TRBD1. Input material: naive T cells sorted from blood. CDR3 bases: TGTGCCATCAGTCCATCCGGGACAGGGGATGGCTACACCTTC. Protein product: CAISPSGTGDGYTF.